This T cell receptor beta chain derives from a study of blood T cell repertoires in COVID-19. Assay: immunoSEQ multiplex PCR; the TCRdb copy retains only in-frame clones and omits some. The data contain roughly 160,000 clones, approximately 77% of them singletons. This CDR3 comprises 13 residues. V was clipped by 0 bases and J by 7 bases, with 6 bases between them. CDR1 is SGHTA, CDR2 FQGNSA, per germline. The origin of this receptor is a man between 60 and 70 years old who had recovered from COVID-19. Sequencing was carried out using PBMCs or T cells enriched from blood (not recorded which). The genes are TRBV7-2 and TRBJ1-4; D gene uncertain. DNA of the CDR3: TGTGCCAGCAGCTTAGCGCAGTCTGAAAAACTGTTTTTT. This sequence encodes CASSLAQSEKLFF.